The TCR beta chain under discussion was sequenced for a study of Graves' ophthalmopathy and Graves' hyperthyroidism. The study, taken as a whole, reports: The 13-signature model separated ophthalmopathy from stable hyperthyroidism at 85% to 90% sensitivity and approximately 81% specificity. Blood samples also showed most expanded thyroid clonotypes exceeding 0.001 frequency.

Investigators amplified TCR beta CDR3 regions from RNA transcripts. The authors performed first-round RT-PCR with HTBI primers and then a second-round multiplex PCR. Each CDR3 protein is one row after TCRdb ran MiXCR on the multiplex PCR reads. The sample has roughly 700,000 distinct CDR3 sequences, roughly 40% seen once; the top ten hold 35% to 55%. This clonotype was seen many times. Its matching antigen is unknown. Trimming cost V 0 bases and J 0 bases, with 8 bases left between them. This CDR3 comprises 15 residues. Germline lookup yields CDR1 ENHRY and CDR2 SYGVKD. Sequenced sample: peripheral blood. This clonotype was obtained from an adult man with Graves' ophthalmopathy. This chain uses TRBV10-3 with TRBJ1-1, with D hard to call. This CDR3 reads CAISESGGMNTEAFF. CDR3 DNA: TGTGCCATCAGTGAGTCCGGCGGGATGAACACTGAAGCTTTCTTT.